This is a list of T cell receptor beta chains from one sample in a study of CD8 T cells in Susac syndrome. TCRdb fed the immunoSEQ multiplex PCR reads into MiXCR, producing one record per CDR3 protein. Of fewer than 350,000 distinct CDR3 sequences in the sample, approximately 85% were seen once. Sequencing was carried out using CD8+ T cells from PBMCs. The receptors were gathered from a human donor with multiple sclerosis. Both conserved end residues are part of each CDR3. The D gene is left open where the match is weak. Not every row has a clone size; where given, it reads once, few, many or a size class.

j_call: TRBJ1-3
d_call: -
clone_size: -
cdr3_length: 13
v_call: TRBV10-3
cdr3_aa: CAISEDSGNTIYF
cdr3_nt: TGTGCCATCAGTGAAGACTCTGGAAACACCATATATTTT

j_call: TRBJ2-1
d_call: -
clone_size: -
cdr3_length: 15
v_call: TRBV5-8
cdr3_aa: CASSLIPGRDNEQFF
cdr3_nt: TGTGCCAGCAGCTTGATCCCGGGCAGGGACAATGAGCAGTTCTTC

j_call: TRBJ1-1
d_call: -
clone_size: -
cdr3_length: 15
v_call: TRBV13
cdr3_aa: CASSLERGTSTEAFF
cdr3_nt: TGTGCCAGCAGCCTAGAGAGGGGGACGAGCACTGAAGCTTTCTTT

j_call: TRBJ1-4
d_call: -
clone_size: -
cdr3_length: 16
v_call: TRBV6-2/TRBV6-3
cdr3_aa: CASSYSKAATNEKLFF
cdr3_nt: TGTGCCAGCAGTTACTCGAAGGCCGCAACTAATGAAAAACTGTTTTTT

j_call: TRBJ2-1
d_call: TRBD2
clone_size: -
cdr3_length: 16
v_call: TRBV15
cdr3_aa: CATSRVYEREGNEQFF
cdr3_nt: TGTGCCACCAGCAGAGTATACGAGCGGGAGGGCAATGAGCAGTTCTTC

j_call: TRBJ2-1
d_call: -
clone_size: -
cdr3_length: 15
v_call: TRBV7-2
cdr3_aa: CASSPYPGSLNEQFF
cdr3_nt: TGTGCCAGCAGCCCATACCCCGGGAGCCTTAATGAGCAGTTCTTC

j_call: TRBJ2-7
d_call: -
clone_size: -
cdr3_length: 14
v_call: TRBV7-6
cdr3_aa: CASSDPGEAYEQYF
cdr3_nt: TGTGCCAGCAGCGACCCAGGGGAGGCCTACGAGCAGTACTTC

j_call: TRBJ1-1
d_call: TRBD1
clone_size: -
cdr3_length: 15
v_call: TRBV6-5
cdr3_aa: CASSYSGQGGTEAFF
cdr3_nt: TGTGCCAGCAGTTACTCGGGGCAGGGGGGCACTGAAGCTTTCTTT

j_call: TRBJ1-1
d_call: -
clone_size: -
cdr3_length: 14
v_call: TRBV6-2/TRBV6-3
cdr3_aa: CASSYSGRGYEAFF
cdr3_nt: TGTGCCAGCAGTTACTCGGGCAGGGGCTACGAAGCTTTCTTT

j_call: TRBJ2-7
d_call: -
clone_size: -
cdr3_length: 20
v_call: TRBV28
cdr3_aa: CASSLSGRGSRERLSYEQYF
cdr3_nt: TGTGCCAGCAGTTTAAGCGGCCGTGGAAGCCGGGAGCGACTCTCCTACGAGCAGTACTTC

j_call: TRBJ2-1
d_call: -
clone_size: -
cdr3_length: 16
v_call: TRBV18
cdr3_aa: CASSPMKPGRGDEQFF
cdr3_nt: TGTGCCAGCTCACCGATGAAACCAGGGAGAGGGGATGAGCAGTTCTTC

j_call: TRBJ2-1
d_call: TRBD2
clone_size: -
cdr3_length: 20
v_call: TRBV6-1
cdr3_aa: CASSDDGLAGHSTAINEQFF
cdr3_nt: TGTGCCAGCAGTGACGACGGACTAGCGGGTCATTCCACCGCCATTAATGAGCAGTTCTTC

j_call: TRBJ1-3
d_call: -
clone_size: -
cdr3_length: 16
v_call: TRBV30
cdr3_aa: CAWSAMTANSGNTIYF
cdr3_nt: TGTGCCTGGAGTGCAATGACCGCTAACTCTGGAAACACCATATATTTT

j_call: TRBJ2-1
d_call: -
clone_size: -
cdr3_length: 14
v_call: TRBV19
cdr3_aa: CASNWAGPYNEQFF
cdr3_nt: TGTGCCAGTAACTGGGCAGGGCCCTACAATGAGCAGTTCTTC

j_call: TRBJ2-1
d_call: TRBD2
clone_size: -
cdr3_length: 18
v_call: TRBV15
cdr3_aa: CATSRGTSDRPGYNEQFF
cdr3_nt: TGTGCCACCAGCAGAGGGACTAGCGACAGGCCGGGCTACAATGAGCAGTTCTTC

j_call: TRBJ2-3
d_call: -
clone_size: -
cdr3_length: 19
v_call: TRBV20-1
cdr3_aa: CSARDGTSTLAGVTDTQYF
cdr3_nt: TGCAGTGCTAGAGACGGGACTTCAACACTTGCTGGGGTCACAGATACGCAGTATTTT

j_call: TRBJ2-3
d_call: TRBD2
clone_size: -
cdr3_length: 19
v_call: TRBV7-9
cdr3_aa: CASSFTARTSGSITDTQYF
cdr3_nt: TGTGCCAGCAGCTTCACAGCCCGGACTAGCGGGAGTATCACAGATACGCAGTATTTT

j_call: TRBJ2-7
d_call: -
clone_size: few
cdr3_length: 11
v_call: TRBV27
cdr3_aa: CASSLGERQYF
cdr3_nt: TGTGCCAGCAGTTTGGGAGAGCGGCAGTACTTC

j_call: TRBJ2-2
d_call: TRBD2
clone_size: once
cdr3_length: 16
v_call: TRBV7-6
cdr3_aa: CASSSGLAGERWELFF
cdr3_nt: TGTGCCAGCAGCTCGGGACTAGCGGGAGAACGCTGGGAGCTGTTTTTT

j_call: TRBJ2-2
d_call: TRBD2
clone_size: once
cdr3_length: 17
v_call: TRBV4-2
cdr3_aa: CASSQERASGYTGELFF
cdr3_nt: TGTGCCAGCAGCCAAGAAAGGGCTAGCGGGTACACCGGGGAGCTGTTTTTT

j_call: TRBJ1-1
d_call: TRBD1
clone_size: -
cdr3_length: 20
v_call: TRBV9
cdr3_aa: CASSVDVGMGDSLLNTEAFF
cdr3_nt: TGTGCCAGCAGCGTAGACGTAGGTATGGGGGACAGCCTTTTGAACACTGAAGCTTTCTTT

j_call: TRBJ2-7
d_call: TRBD1
clone_size: few
cdr3_length: 14
v_call: TRBV12-3/TRBV12-4
cdr3_aa: CASSPTGGWKEQYF
cdr3_nt: TGTGCCAGCAGTCCGACAGGGGGCTGGAAGGAGCAGTACTTC

j_call: TRBJ2-3
d_call: TRBD2
clone_size: -
cdr3_length: 16
v_call: TRBV7-9
cdr3_aa: CASSSPTSGYTDTQYF
cdr3_nt: TGTGCCAGCAGCTCCCCGACTAGCGGATACACAGATACGCAGTATTTT

j_call: TRBJ1-1
d_call: TRBD1
clone_size: -
cdr3_length: 16
v_call: TRBV4-3
cdr3_aa: CASSQSPDRPNTEAFF
cdr3_nt: TGCGCCAGCAGCCAAAGCCCGGACAGGCCGAACACTGAAGCTTTCTTT

j_call: TRBJ1-1
d_call: -
clone_size: -
cdr3_length: 15
v_call: TRBV27
cdr3_aa: CASSLASGGNTEAFF
cdr3_nt: TGTGCCAGCAGTTTAGCTTCGGGGGGAAACACTGAAGCTTTCTTT

j_call: TRBJ2-6
d_call: -
clone_size: -
cdr3_length: 15
v_call: TRBV15
cdr3_aa: CATSRLPVGANVLTF
cdr3_nt: TGTGCCACCAGCAGACTGCCGGTAGGAGCCAACGTCCTGACTTTC

j_call: TRBJ2-7
d_call: TRBD2
clone_size: -
cdr3_length: 15
v_call: TRBV29-1
cdr3_aa: CSVQGRGGTAYGQYF
cdr3_nt: TGCAGCGTTCAGGGCCGCGGGGGAACGGCATACGGGCAGTACTTC

j_call: TRBJ1-5
d_call: TRBD1
clone_size: -
cdr3_length: 15
v_call: TRBV27
cdr3_aa: CASRTVPGGNQPQHF
cdr3_nt: TGTGCCAGCAGGACGGTCCCAGGGGGTAATCAGCCCCAGCATTTT

j_call: TRBJ2-5
d_call: -
clone_size: once
cdr3_length: 14
v_call: TRBV27
cdr3_aa: CASSLYPIKETQYF
cdr3_nt: TGTGCCAGCAGTTTATATCCTATTAAAGAGACCCAGTACTTC

j_call: TRBJ2-3
d_call: -
clone_size: -
cdr3_length: 15
v_call: TRBV7-9
cdr3_aa: CASSLALGVGDTQYF
cdr3_nt: TGTGCCAGCAGCTTAGCGCTAGGAGTCGGAGATACGCAGTATTTT

j_call: TRBJ2-7
d_call: -
clone_size: -
cdr3_length: 13
v_call: TRBV7-2
cdr3_aa: CASSHWDGYEQYF
cdr3_nt: TGTGCCAGCAGCCATTGGGACGGCTACGAGCAGTACTTC

j_call: TRBJ1-2
d_call: -
clone_size: -
cdr3_length: 14
v_call: TRBV19
cdr3_aa: CASSDWARNYGYTF
cdr3_nt: TGTGCCAGTAGCGACTGGGCCCGGAACTATGGCTACACCTTC

j_call: TRBJ1-1
d_call: -
clone_size: -
cdr3_length: 14
v_call: TRBV5-6
cdr3_aa: CASSLGGPKYGAFF
cdr3_nt: TGTGCCAGCAGCTTGGGGGGGCCTAAGTACGGAGCTTTCTTT

j_call: TRBJ2-7
d_call: -
clone_size: -
cdr3_length: 17
v_call: TRBV30
cdr3_aa: CAWSASWDIPSPYEQYF
cdr3_nt: TGTGCCTGGAGTGCCAGCTGGGACATCCCTTCCCCCTACGAGCAGTACTTC

j_call: TRBJ1-5
d_call: TRBD1
clone_size: -
cdr3_length: 14
v_call: TRBV7-9
cdr3_aa: CASSAGQVRQPQHF
cdr3_nt: TGTGCCAGCAGCGCAGGACAGGTACGGCAGCCCCAGCATTTT

j_call: TRBJ2-2
d_call: -
clone_size: -
cdr3_length: 16
v_call: TRBV5-6
cdr3_aa: CASSLSNRGLYQELFF
cdr3_nt: TGTGCCAGCAGCTTGAGTAACCGGGGCCTTTACCAGGAGCTGTTTTTT

j_call: TRBJ2-1
d_call: TRBD1
clone_size: -
cdr3_length: 15
v_call: TRBV6-4
cdr3_aa: CASSVGTVPANEQFF
cdr3_nt: TGTGCCAGCAGTGTCGGGACAGTCCCGGCGAATGAGCAGTTCTTC

j_call: TRBJ1-2
d_call: -
clone_size: -
cdr3_length: 13
v_call: TRBV27
cdr3_aa: CASSYGGRAGYTF
cdr3_nt: TGTGCCAGCTCCTACGGGGGGAGGGCTGGCTACACCTTC

j_call: TRBJ2-5
d_call: -
clone_size: -
cdr3_length: 13
v_call: TRBV7-6
cdr3_aa: CASSLIVLETQYF
cdr3_nt: TGTGCCAGCAGCTTAATTGTTCTGGAGACCCAGTACTTC

j_call: TRBJ1-4
d_call: -
clone_size: -
cdr3_length: 13
v_call: TRBV30
cdr3_aa: CAWSVLSGEKLFF
cdr3_nt: TGTGCCTGGAGTGTACTCTCTGGTGAAAAACTGTTTTTT

j_call: TRBJ2-7
d_call: TRBD2
clone_size: -
cdr3_length: 14
v_call: TRBV20-1
cdr3_aa: CSATGLAENYEQYF
cdr3_nt: TGCAGTGCTACCGGACTAGCGGAGAACTACGAGCAGTACTTC

j_call: TRBJ2-7
d_call: -
clone_size: -
cdr3_length: 15
v_call: TRBV19
cdr3_aa: CASKEFSGGYYEQYF
cdr3_nt: TGTGCCAGTAAGGAGTTCAGCGGCGGGTACTACGAGCAGTACTTC

j_call: TRBJ1-2
d_call: -
clone_size: few
cdr3_length: 13
v_call: TRBV7-9
cdr3_aa: CASSLVPYYGYTF
cdr3_nt: TGTGCCAGCAGCTTAGTGCCTTACTATGGCTACACCTTC

j_call: TRBJ2-1
d_call: -
clone_size: -
cdr3_length: 14
v_call: TRBV15
cdr3_aa: CATRAAAGHNEQFF
cdr3_nt: TGTGCCACCCGGGCAGCGGCAGGCCACAATGAGCAGTTCTTC

j_call: TRBJ2-1
d_call: TRBD2
clone_size: -
cdr3_length: 17
v_call: TRBV28
cdr3_aa: CASSSDPGLAGVNEQFF
cdr3_nt: TGTGCCAGCAGTTCAGATCCGGGACTAGCGGGAGTAAATGAGCAGTTCTTC

j_call: TRBJ2-5
d_call: -
clone_size: -
cdr3_length: 21
v_call: TRBV6-2/TRBV6-3
cdr3_aa: CASSYSYPLYAAPRWQETQYF
cdr3_nt: TGTGCCAGCAGTTACTCGTACCCCCTTTATGCGGCGCCGCGGTGGCAAGAGACCCAGTACTTC

j_call: TRBJ2-7
d_call: -
clone_size: -
cdr3_length: 14
v_call: TRBV27
cdr3_aa: CASSLLQGYYEQYF
cdr3_nt: TGTGCCAGCAGTCTGCTGCAGGGGTACTACGAGCAGTACTTC

j_call: TRBJ2-5
d_call: -
clone_size: -
cdr3_length: 13
v_call: TRBV6-5
cdr3_aa: CASSYGPWETQYF
cdr3_nt: TGTGCCAGCAGTTATGGACCGTGGGAGACCCAGTACTTC

j_call: TRBJ2-1
d_call: TRBD2
clone_size: -
cdr3_length: 13
v_call: TRBV6-2/TRBV6-3
cdr3_aa: CAGRTSTYNEQFF
cdr3_nt: TGTGCCGGCCGGACTAGTACCTACAATGAGCAGTTCTTC

j_call: TRBJ1-5
d_call: TRBD1
clone_size: -
cdr3_length: 15
v_call: TRBV19
cdr3_aa: CASRLTDRVNQPQHF
cdr3_nt: TGTGCCAGTAGACTCACGGACAGGGTCAATCAGCCCCAGCATTTT

j_call: TRBJ2-1
d_call: TRBD2
clone_size: -
cdr3_length: 16
v_call: TRBV29-1
cdr3_aa: CSVEGDYLSSYNEQFF
cdr3_nt: TGCAGCGTTGAAGGGGACTATTTGAGCTCCTACAATGAGCAGTTCTTC

j_call: TRBJ2-1
d_call: -
clone_size: -
cdr3_length: 19
v_call: TRBV28
cdr3_aa: CASSYGEGMKGRSYNEQFF
cdr3_nt: TGTGCCAGCAGTTATGGAGAGGGGATGAAGGGAAGATCCTACAATGAGCAGTTCTTC

j_call: TRBJ1-1
d_call: TRBD1
clone_size: -
cdr3_length: 16
v_call: TRBV6-5
cdr3_aa: CASSYTVTGADTEAFF
cdr3_nt: TGTGCCAGCAGTTACACTGTGACAGGGGCGGACACTGAAGCTTTCTTT